This T cell receptor (beta chain) was observed in a study of cytomegalovirus exposure and HLA in healthy donors. About the study: Approximately 200 million T cells yielded 100 million or so unique TCR beta sequences in earlier analysis. Study-level points and caveats: A likely sequencing artifact accounted for one observed cluster of highly shared sequence variants. Analysis performed later showed TCR beta chains linked to HLA being more clonally expanded than equally common others.

The primer mix had 60 Vbeta and 13 Jbeta primers. Libraries were prepared by immunoSEQ multiplex PCR; TCRdb keeps only in-frame clonotypes and omits some of them. The sample gives some 110,000 clones, roughly 9.1% of which show up once; over 4.5% is in the top ten. Per germline, CDR1 MNHEY and CDR2 SVGAGI. The CDR3 runs to 15 residues. After removal of 0 bases from V and 2 bases from J, the junction contained 3 bases not matched to a gene. In this sample, this clone turned up a few times. Its antigen remains unknown. The chain recombines TRBV6-5 with TRBJ2-7; 8 positions match TRBD2. This clonotype originated in a man between 35 and 55 years old in good health and CMV-seropositive. The sample consisted of PBMCs. CDR3 in amino acids: CASSYSTSGPYEQYF. Here the CDR3 DNA reads TGTGCCAGCAGTTACTCAACTAGCGGCCCCTACGAGCAGTACTTC.